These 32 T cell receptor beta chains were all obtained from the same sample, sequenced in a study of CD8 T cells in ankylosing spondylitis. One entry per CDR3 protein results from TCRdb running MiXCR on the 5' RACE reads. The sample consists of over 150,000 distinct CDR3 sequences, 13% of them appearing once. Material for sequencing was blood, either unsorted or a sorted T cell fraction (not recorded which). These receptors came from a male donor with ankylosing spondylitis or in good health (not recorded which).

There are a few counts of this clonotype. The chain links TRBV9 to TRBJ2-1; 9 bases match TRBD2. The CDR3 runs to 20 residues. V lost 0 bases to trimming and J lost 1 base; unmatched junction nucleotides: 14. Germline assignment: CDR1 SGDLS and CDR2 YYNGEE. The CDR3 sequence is CASSVATGVEAGGSYNEQFF. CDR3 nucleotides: TGTGCCAGCAGCGTAGCTACCGGAGTCGAGGCGGGGGGGTCCTACAATGAGCAGTTCTTC.

DNA for the CDR3: TGTGCCAGCAGTTTAGGACAAGACACCGGGGAGCTGTTTTTT. Its protein is CASSLGQDTGELFF. The chain carries TRBV6-5 and TRBJ2-2; possible D gene TRBD1, 5 bases. The CDR3 length is 14 residues. Trimming took 4 bases from V and 3 from J, leaving 9 bases between them. Germline V gene data show CDR1 as MNHEY and CDR2 as SVGAGI.

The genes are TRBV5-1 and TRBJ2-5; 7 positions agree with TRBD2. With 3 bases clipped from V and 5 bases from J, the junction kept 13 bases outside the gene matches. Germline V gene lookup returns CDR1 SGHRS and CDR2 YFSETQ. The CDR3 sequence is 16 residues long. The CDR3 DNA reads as TGCGCCAGCAGCTCCCCGGGTGCGGGAGTCCCGGAGACCCAGTACTTC. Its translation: CASSSPGAGVPETQYF. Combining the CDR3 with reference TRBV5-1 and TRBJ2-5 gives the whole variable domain KAGVTQTPRYLIKTRGQQVTLSCSPISGHRSVSWYQQTPGQGLQFLFEYFSETQRNKGNFPGRFSGRQFSNSRSEMNVSTLELGDSALYLCASSSPGAGVPETQYFGPGTRLLVL.

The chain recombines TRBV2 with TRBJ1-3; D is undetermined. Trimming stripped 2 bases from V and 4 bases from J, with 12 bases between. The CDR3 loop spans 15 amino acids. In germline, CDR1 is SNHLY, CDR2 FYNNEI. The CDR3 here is CASSERNSYGNTIYF. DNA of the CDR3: TGTGCCAGCAGTGAAAGGAACTCATACGGAAACACCATATATTTT. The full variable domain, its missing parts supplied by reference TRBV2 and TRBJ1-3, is EPEVTQTPSHQVTQMGQEVILRCVPISNHLYFYWYRQILGQKVEFLVSFYNNEISEKSEIFDDQFSVERPDGSNFTLKIRSTKLEDSAMYFCASSERNSYGNTIYFGEGSWLTVV.

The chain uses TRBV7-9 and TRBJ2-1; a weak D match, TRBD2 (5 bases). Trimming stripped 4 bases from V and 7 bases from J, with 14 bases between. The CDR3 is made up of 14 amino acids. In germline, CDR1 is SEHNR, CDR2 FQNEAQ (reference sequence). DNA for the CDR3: TGTGCCAGCAGCTCATTTTCGGGGTGGAATGAGCAGTTCTTC. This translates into CASSSFSGWNEQFF.

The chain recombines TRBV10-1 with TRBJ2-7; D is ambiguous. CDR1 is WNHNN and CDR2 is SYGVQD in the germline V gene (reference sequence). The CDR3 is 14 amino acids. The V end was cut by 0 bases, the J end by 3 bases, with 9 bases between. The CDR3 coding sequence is TGCGCCAGCAGTGAGTCGTTGAGCTACTACGAGCAGTACTTC. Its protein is CASSESLSYYEQYF.

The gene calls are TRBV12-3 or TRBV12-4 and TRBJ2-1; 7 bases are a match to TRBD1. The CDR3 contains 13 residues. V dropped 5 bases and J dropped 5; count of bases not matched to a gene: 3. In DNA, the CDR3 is TGTGCCAGCAGTGGGGACAGCAACAATGAGCAGTTCTTC. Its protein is CASSGDSNNEQFF.

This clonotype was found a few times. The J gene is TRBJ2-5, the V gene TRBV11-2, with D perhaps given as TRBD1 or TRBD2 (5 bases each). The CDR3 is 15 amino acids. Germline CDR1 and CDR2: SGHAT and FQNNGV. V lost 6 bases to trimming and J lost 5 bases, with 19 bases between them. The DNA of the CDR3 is TGTGCCAGCAGGTCAGGGTGGCGACGAGGGGAGACCCAGTACTTC. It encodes CASRSGWRRGETQYF.

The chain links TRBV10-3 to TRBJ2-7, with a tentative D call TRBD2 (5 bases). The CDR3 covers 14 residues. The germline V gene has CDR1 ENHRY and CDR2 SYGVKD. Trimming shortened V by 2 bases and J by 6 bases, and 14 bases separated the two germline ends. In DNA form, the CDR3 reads TGTGCCATCAGTGAGGCCGACCAGAGCGGCGAGCAGTACTTC. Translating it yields CAISEADQSGEQYF.

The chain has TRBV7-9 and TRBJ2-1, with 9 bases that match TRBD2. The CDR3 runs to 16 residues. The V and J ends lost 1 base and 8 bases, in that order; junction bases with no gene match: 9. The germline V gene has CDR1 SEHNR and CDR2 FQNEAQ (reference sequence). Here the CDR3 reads CASSLEISGSLYEQFF. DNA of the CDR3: TGTGCCAGCAGCTTAGAGATTAGCGGGAGTCTGTATGAGCAGTTCTTC. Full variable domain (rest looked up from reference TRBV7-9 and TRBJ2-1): DTGVSQNPRHKITKRGQNVTFRCDPISEHNRLYWYRQTLGQGPEFLTYFQNEAQLEKSRLLSDRFSAERPKGSFSTLEIQRTEQGDSAMYLCASSLEISGSLYEQFFGPGTRLTVL.

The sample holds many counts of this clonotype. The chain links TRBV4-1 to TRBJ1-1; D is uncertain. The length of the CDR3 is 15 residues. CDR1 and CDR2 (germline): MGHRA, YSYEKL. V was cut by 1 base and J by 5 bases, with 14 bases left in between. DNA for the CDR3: TGCGCCAGCAGCCAAGGGTGGTTAAAGGATACTGAAGCTTTCTTT. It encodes CASSQGWLKDTEAFF.

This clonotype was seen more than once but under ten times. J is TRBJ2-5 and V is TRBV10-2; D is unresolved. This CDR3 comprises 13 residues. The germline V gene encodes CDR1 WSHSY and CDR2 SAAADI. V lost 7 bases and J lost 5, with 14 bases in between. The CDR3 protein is CASTLGQKETQYF. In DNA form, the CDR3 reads TGCGCCAGCACCCTTGGGCAAAAGGAGACCCAGTACTTC.

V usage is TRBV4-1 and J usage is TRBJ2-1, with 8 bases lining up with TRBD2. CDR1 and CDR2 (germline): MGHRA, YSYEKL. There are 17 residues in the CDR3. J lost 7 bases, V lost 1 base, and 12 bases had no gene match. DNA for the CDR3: TGCGCCAGCAGCCAAGGGGATAAAAGCGGGAGTAGGAATGAGCAGTTCTTC. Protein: CASSQGDKSGSRNEQFF.

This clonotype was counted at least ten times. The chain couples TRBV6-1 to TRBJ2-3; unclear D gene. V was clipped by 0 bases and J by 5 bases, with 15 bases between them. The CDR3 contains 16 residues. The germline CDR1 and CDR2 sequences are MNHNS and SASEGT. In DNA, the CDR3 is TGTGCCAGCAGTGAAGCGCACTGGAATAAGCTAGATACGCAGTATTTT. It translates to CASSEAHWNKLDTQYF.

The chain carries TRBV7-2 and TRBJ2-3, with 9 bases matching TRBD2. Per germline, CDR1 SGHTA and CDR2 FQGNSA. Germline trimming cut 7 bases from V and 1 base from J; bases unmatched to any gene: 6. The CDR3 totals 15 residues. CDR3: CASTTGLAGTDTQYF. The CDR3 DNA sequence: TGTGCCAGCACCACGGGACTAGCTGGCACAGATACGCAGTATTTT.

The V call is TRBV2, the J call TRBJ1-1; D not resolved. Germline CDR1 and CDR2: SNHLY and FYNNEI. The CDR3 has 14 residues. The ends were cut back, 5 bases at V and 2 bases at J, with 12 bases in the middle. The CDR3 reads CASSRGKVNTEAFF. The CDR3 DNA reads TGTGCCAGCAGTCGAGGCAAAGTCAACACTGAAGCTTTCTTT.

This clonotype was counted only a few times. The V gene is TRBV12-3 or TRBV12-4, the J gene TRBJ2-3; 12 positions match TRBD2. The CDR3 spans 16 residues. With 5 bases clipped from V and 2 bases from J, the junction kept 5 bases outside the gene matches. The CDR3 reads CASSQRTSGDTDTQYF. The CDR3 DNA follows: TGTGCCAGCAGTCAACGGACTAGCGGGGACACAGATACGCAGTATTTT.

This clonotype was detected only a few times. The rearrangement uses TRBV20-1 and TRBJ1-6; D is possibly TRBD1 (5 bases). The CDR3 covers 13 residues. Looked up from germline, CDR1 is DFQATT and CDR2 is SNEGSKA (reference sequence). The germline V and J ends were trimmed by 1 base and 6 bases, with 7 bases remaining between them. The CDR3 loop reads CSARVQGNSPLHF. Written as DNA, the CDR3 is TGCAGTGCTAGAGTCCAGGGTAATTCACCCCTCCACTTT.

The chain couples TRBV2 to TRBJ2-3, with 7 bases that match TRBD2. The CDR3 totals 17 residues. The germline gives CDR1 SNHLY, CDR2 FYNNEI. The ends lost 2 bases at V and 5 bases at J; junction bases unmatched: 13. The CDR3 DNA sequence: TGTGCCAGCAGTGAATGGTTAGCGGGTTCCGGGAGAGATACGCAGTATTTT. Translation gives CASSEWLAGSGRDTQYF.

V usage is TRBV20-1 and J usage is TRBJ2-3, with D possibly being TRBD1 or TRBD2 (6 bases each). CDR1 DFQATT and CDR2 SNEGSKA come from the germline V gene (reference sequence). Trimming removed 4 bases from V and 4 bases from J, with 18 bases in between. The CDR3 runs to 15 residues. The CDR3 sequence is CSAIQGLQEADTQYF. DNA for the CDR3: TGCAGTGCTATACAGGGACTCCAGGAGGCAGATACGCAGTATTTT.

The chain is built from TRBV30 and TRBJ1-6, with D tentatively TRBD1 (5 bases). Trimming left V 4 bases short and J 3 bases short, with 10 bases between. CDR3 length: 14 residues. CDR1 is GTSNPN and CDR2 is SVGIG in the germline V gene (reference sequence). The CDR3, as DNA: TGTGCCTGGAATTCCCAGGGCTATAATTCACCCCTCCACTTT. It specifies CAWNSQGYNSPLHF.

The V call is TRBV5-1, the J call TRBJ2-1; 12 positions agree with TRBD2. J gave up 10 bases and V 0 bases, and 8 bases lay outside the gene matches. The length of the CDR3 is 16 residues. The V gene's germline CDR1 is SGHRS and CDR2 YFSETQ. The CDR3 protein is CASSLAYGLAGQEQFF. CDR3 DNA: TGCGCCAGCAGCTTGGCCTACGGACTAGCGGGGCAGGAGCAGTTCTTC.

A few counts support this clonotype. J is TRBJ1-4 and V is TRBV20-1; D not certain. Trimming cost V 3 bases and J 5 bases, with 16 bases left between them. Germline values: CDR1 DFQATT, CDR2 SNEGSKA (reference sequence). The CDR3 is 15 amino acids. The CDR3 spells CSARIVTVKNEKLFF. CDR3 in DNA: TGCAGTGCTAGGATCGTTACAGTCAAAAATGAAAAACTGTTTTTT.

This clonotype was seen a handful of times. The CDR3 is CSARVREEVTGYTF. CDR3 DNA sequence: TGCAGTGCTAGAGTCAGGGAGGAGGTGACTGGCTACACCTTC. The chain joins TRBV20-1 to TRBJ1-2; possible D gene TRBD1, 5 bases. The V end was cut by 1 base, the J end by 7 bases, with 16 bases between. CDR1 is DFQATT, CDR2 SNEGSKA, per germline (reference sequence). CDR3 length: 14 residues.

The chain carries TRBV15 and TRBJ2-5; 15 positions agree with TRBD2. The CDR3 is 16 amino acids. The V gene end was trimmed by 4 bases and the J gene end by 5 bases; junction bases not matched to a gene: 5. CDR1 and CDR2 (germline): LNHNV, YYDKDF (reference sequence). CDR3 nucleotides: TGTGCCACCAGCACCGGACTAGCGGGGGGGTTTGAGACCCAGTACTTC. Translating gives CATSTGLAGGFETQYF.

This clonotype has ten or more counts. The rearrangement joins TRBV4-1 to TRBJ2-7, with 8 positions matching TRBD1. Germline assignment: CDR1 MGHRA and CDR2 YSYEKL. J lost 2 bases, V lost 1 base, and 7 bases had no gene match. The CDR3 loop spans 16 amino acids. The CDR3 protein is CASSQGPRDRTYEQYF. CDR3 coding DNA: TGCGCCAGCAGCCAAGGGCCCCGGGACAGGACCTACGAGCAGTACTTC.

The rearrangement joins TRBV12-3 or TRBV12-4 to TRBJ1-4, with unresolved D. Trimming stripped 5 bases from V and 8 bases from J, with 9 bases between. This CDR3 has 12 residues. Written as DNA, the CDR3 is TGTGCCAGCAGTCCAGAGGTCGAAAAACTGTTTTTT. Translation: CASSPEVEKLFF.

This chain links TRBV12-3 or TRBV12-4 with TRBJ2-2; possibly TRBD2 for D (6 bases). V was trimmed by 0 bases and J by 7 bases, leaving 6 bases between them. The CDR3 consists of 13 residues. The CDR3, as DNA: TGTGCCAGCAGTTTAGCGGGGGGCGGGGAGCTGTTTTTT. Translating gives CASSLAGGGELFF.

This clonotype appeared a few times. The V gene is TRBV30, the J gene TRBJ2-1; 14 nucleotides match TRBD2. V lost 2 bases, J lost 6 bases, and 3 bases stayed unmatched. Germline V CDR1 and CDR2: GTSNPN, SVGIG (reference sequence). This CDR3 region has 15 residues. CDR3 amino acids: CAWSWTSGGFNEQFF. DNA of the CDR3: TGTGCCTGGAGTTGGACTAGCGGGGGGTTCAATGAGCAGTTCTTC. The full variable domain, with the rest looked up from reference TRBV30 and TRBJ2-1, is SQTIHQWPATLVQPVGSPLSLECTVEGTSNPNLYWYRQAAGRGLQLLFYSVGIGQISSEVPQNLSASRPQDRQFILSSKKLLLSDSGFYLCAWSWTSGGFNEQFFGPGTRLTVL.

DNA of the CDR3: TGTGCCAGCAGTTTACAGGGAGAAGAGACCCAGTACTTC. Amino acid sequence: CASSLQGEETQYF. The chain couples TRBV6-5 to TRBJ2-5, with D perhaps TRBD1 (6 bases). The V and J ends lost 4 bases and 3 bases respectively, with 9 bases between them. Germline lookup yields CDR1 MNHEY and CDR2 SVGAGI. This CDR3 has 13 amino acids.

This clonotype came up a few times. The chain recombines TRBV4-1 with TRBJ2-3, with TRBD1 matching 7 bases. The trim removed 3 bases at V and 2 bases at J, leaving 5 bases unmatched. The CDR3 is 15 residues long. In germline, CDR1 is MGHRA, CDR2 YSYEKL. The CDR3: CASSHGTAPTDTQYF. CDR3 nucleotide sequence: TGCGCCAGCAGCCACGGGACAGCTCCCACAGATACGCAGTATTTT.

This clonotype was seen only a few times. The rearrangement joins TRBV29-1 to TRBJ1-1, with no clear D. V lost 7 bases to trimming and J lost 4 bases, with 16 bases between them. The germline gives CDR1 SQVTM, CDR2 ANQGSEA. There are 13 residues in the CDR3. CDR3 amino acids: CSAFPGWGTEAFF. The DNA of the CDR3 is TGCAGCGCCTTTCCCGGGTGGGGCACTGAAGCTTTCTTT.